The 18 T cell receptor beta chains below all came from one sample that was sequenced in a study of pediatric ulcerative colitis. One to two pinch biopsies were taken from the rectum during colonoscopy. The protocol was immunoSEQ multiplex PCR, while the TCRdb copy is restricted to in-frame clones and leaves out a portion. The sample consists of 30,000 or so clones, about three quarters of them appearing once. The material sequenced was gut tissue. The receptors shown here come from a boy aged 5-17 years with mild ulcerative colitis.

J is TRBJ2-1 and V is TRBV6-4; a possible D gene is TRBD1 (5 bases). The CDR3 runs 12 residues. V shed 4 bases and J shed 9 bases, with 10 bases lying between them. Germline V gene lookup returns CDR1 MRHNA and CDR2 SNTAGT. The CDR3 protein is CASSGTGVEQFF. The DNA of the CDR3 is TGTGCCAGCAGTGGTACAGGCGTTGAGCAGTTCTTC.

The V call is TRBV5-4, the J call TRBJ2-1, with 12 bases fitting TRBD2. Germline V gives CDR1 SGHNT, CDR2 YYREEE (reference sequence). J gave up 6 bases and V 4 bases, and 11 bases lay outside the gene matches. This CDR3 spans 17 amino acids. The CDR3 nucleotides read TGTGCCAGCAGCGTGGATGCGCCGGGACTAGCGGGCAATGAGCAGTTCTTC. Its protein is CASSVDAPGLAGNEQFF.

The CDR3 coding sequence is TGTGCCAGCTCAGTCGGGACGGGGGATAATTCACCCCTCCACTTT. It specifies CASSVGTGDNSPLHF. This chain links TRBV18 with TRBJ1-6, with a tentative D call TRBD1 (5 bases). This CDR3 comprises 15 residues. Per the germline V gene, CDR1 is KGHSH and CDR2 is LQKENI. V shed 5 bases and J shed 5 bases, with 13 bases lying between them.

This chain connects TRBV15 to TRBJ1-4; 9 bases map to TRBD1. The V gene's germline CDR1 is LNHNV and CDR2 YYDKDF (reference sequence). The CDR3 is 14 amino acids. J gave up 5 bases and V 6 bases, and 4 bases lay outside the gene matches. The CDR3 protein is CATRQGQGNEKLFF. In DNA, the CDR3 is TGTGCCACCAGGCAGGGACAGGGCAATGAAAAACTGTTTTTT.

V usage is TRBV7-2 and J usage is TRBJ2-6; the D is unclear. Trimming pared 7 bases from V and 4 bases from J, leaving 11 bases between. Germline V gene sequence: CDR1 SGHTA, CDR2 FQGNSA. The CDR3 covers 14 residues. CDR3 sequence reads: CASKLIGGANVLTF. The CDR3 DNA reads TGTGCCAGCAAACTTATAGGCGGGGCCAACGTCCTGACTTTC.

This sequence joins TRBV4-1 and TRBJ1-2, with D hard to call. Trimming shortened V by 4 bases and J by 4 bases, and 16 bases separated the two germline ends. CDR3 size: 15 residues. Germline CDR1 reads MGHRA; CDR2 reads YSYEKL. In nucleotides, the CDR3 is TGCGCCAGCAGCCCCCGGTCGGGGTTTTTCTATGGCTACACCTTC. Its translation is CASSPRSGFFYGYTF.

V and J are TRBV6-5 and TRBJ1-1; unclear D gene. Germline CDR1 MNHEY, CDR2 SVGAGI. CDR3 length: 11 residues. Trimming took 3 bases from V and 4 from J, leaving 3 bases between them. The CDR3 sequence: CASSYGTEAFF. Written as DNA, the CDR3 is TGTGCCAGCAGTTATGGCACTGAAGCTTTCTTT.

The chain links TRBV2 to TRBJ1-6, with unresolved D. Germline CDR1 reads SNHLY; CDR2 reads FYNNEI. Trimming left V 4 bases short and J 13 bases short, with 8 bases between. This CDR3 has 11 amino acids. The CDR3 bases are TGTGCCAGCAGTGGCGGTGCCCCCCTCCACTTT. Amino acids: CASSGGAPLHF.

In its sample, this clone was seen once. The J gene is TRBJ2-5, the V gene TRBV6-5, with D unresolved. V lost 8 bases and J 5 bases, leaving 12 bases between the germline ends. The CDR3 is made up of 12 amino acids. CDR1 is MNHEY, CDR2 SVGAGI, per germline. The CDR3: CASSRTLETQYF. The DNA for the CDR3 is TGTGCCAGCTCTCGCACGTTGGAGACCCAGTACTTC.

This chain joins TRBV7-3 and TRBJ2-3, with 7 bases lining up with TRBD1. Germline V gene sequence: CDR1 SGHTA, CDR2 FQGTGA. This CDR3 comprises 14 residues. The V and J ends lost 1 base and 5 bases, in that order; junction bases with no gene match: 3. CDR3 sequence (DNA): TGTGCCAGCAGCTTAAGTGGGACAGAAGATACGCAGTATTTT. Translation gives CASSLSGTEDTQYF.

The genes are TRBV9 and TRBJ2-5, with no clear D. The germline CDR1 and CDR2 sequences are SGDLS and YYNGEE. V lost 0 bases, J lost 3 bases, and 9 bases lay in between. The CDR3 covers 14 residues. The CDR3, as DNA: TGTGCCAGCAGCGTAGTGGCAGCCGAAGAGACCCAGTACTTC. It encodes CASSVVAAEETQYF.

This clone was seen just once. V and J are TRBV2 and TRBJ1-3; D is unresolved. V dropped 3 bases and J dropped 0 bases, with 18 bases sitting between them. Germline values: CDR1 SNHLY, CDR2 FYNNEI. There are 18 residues in the CDR3. The CDR3 sequence: CASSDLEGSLGSGNTIYF. CDR3 coding DNA: TGTGCCAGCAGTGATCTCGAAGGGAGCTTGGGCTCTGGAAACACCATATATTTT.

The chain has TRBV7-8 and TRBJ1-5; a weak D match, TRBD1 (6 bases). The V gene lost 2 bases and the J gene lost 2 bases, with 31 bases spanning the gap. The germline V gene encodes CDR1 SGHVS and CDR2 FQNEAQ. The CDR3 is 22 amino acids. CDR3 DNA sequence: TGTGCCAGCAGCTTAAAAGCAACAGGGACCACATTCTTCACTACACGCAATCAGCCCCAGCATTTT. Protein: CASSLKATGTTFFTTRNQPQHF.

The chain joins TRBV6-5 to TRBJ1-5; 7 bases match TRBD1. Germline trimming cut 0 bases from V and 0 bases from J; bases unmatched to any gene: 2. Germline CDR1 MNHEY, CDR2 SVGAGI. CDR3 length: 16 residues. The CDR3 region is CASSYSGQHSNQPQHF. The CDR3 region has the DNA TGTGCCAGCAGTTACTCGGGACAGCATAGCAATCAGCCCCAGCATTTT.

The chain uses TRBV7-2 and TRBJ2-1; 11 positions agree with TRBD2. Trimming at V came to 4 bases and at J to 5 bases, leaving 10 bases not matched to a gene. Germline CDR1 SGHTA, CDR2 FQGNSA. The length of the CDR3 is 17 residues. The CDR3 region has the DNA TGTGCCAGCAGCTCAAGTCCCGGGACTAGCGGAAACAATGAGCAGTTCTTC. Protein product: CASSSSPGTSGNNEQFF.

The chain recombines TRBV5-1 with TRBJ2-7; 9 bases line up with TRBD2. Trimming removed 4 bases from V and 7 bases from J; junction bases left unmatched: 12. This CDR3 contains 15 residues. Germline V gene sequence: CDR1 SGHRS, CDR2 YFSETQ. The chain's CDR3 is CASSPTSGGQYEQYF. Written as DNA, the CDR3 is TGCGCCAGCAGCCCCACCAGCGGGGGGCAATATGAGCAGTACTTC.

In nucleotides, the CDR3 is TGTGCCAGCAGCCCGATAAAACTAGCGGGGTCGGCCTACGAGCAGTACTTC. Translation gives CASSPIKLAGSAYEQYF. The chain joins TRBV28 to TRBJ2-7; 10 nucleotides match TRBD2. CDR3 size: 17 residues. Germline trimming cut 6 bases from V and 2 bases from J; bases unmatched to any gene: 13. Germline CDR1 is MDHEN and CDR2 is SYDVKM.

The chain links TRBV7-9 to TRBJ1-2; D unclear. The CDR3 loop spans 14 amino acids. Germline CDR1 reads SEHNR; CDR2 reads FQNEAQ (reference sequence). Trimming pared 3 bases from V and 4 bases from J, leaving 12 bases between. The CDR3 loop reads CASSFSGGRYGYTF. The CDR3 DNA reads TGTGCCAGCAGCTTCTCGGGCGGCCGCTATGGCTACACCTTC.